This T cell receptor beta chain was captured by sequencing in a study of T cells in localized non-small cell lung cancer. Findings of the study overall: Without multi-region sequencing, intratumor heterogeneity could not be excluded. There were a median around 59 of the top 100 tumor clones appearing in adjacent lung. A denser population of T cells in blood accompanied longer overall survival.

TCRdb's copy holds only in-frame clones and misses some; the assay was immunoSEQ multiplex PCR. Of 90,000 or so clones listed, approximately 88% are singletons. Remarks on this clone: What it binds is unknown.

CDR1 and CDR2 (germline): LNHDA, SQIVND (reference sequence). Trimming stripped 3 bases from V and 2 bases from J, with 10 bases between. CDR3 length: 14 amino acids. The chain carries TRBV19 and TRBJ1-2, with D unresolved. The TCR originated in a man aged 35-75 years with stage I squamous cell lung carcinoma. The starting material was peripheral blood, obtained before any cancer treatment. The CDR3 protein is CASSILTLNYGYTF. CDR3 bases: TGTGCCAGTAGTATCCTAACTCTCAACTATGGCTACACCTTC.